Listed below are T cell receptor beta chains from one sample, sequenced in a study of molecular identifiers for immune sequencing clone quantification. TCRdb re-analysed the PCR reads in MiXCR, keeping a single row per CDR3 protein. The repertoire holds over 600,000 distinct CDR3 sequences, 20% seen once, with about 0.9% in the top ten. The sequenced material came from naive CD8+ T cells from blood, with Jurkat cell RNA spiked in. The receptors were sampled from a human donor in good health. Some libraries in this study had Jurkat cell RNA spiked in. The CDR3 runs from the conserved cysteine through the conserved F or W. The order of the fields is D gene, J gene, V gene, clone size, CDR3 length, CDR3 protein, CDR3 DNA. D genes are given only for firm matches. Rows may omit the clone size; those that give it use once, few, many or a size class.

d_gene: -; j_gene: TRBJ2-1; v_gene: TRBV15; abundance: few; len: 13; CDR3aa: CATSSNSYNEQFF; CDR3nt: TGTGCCACCAGCAGCAACTCCTACAATGAGCAGTTCTTC
d_gene: -; j_gene: TRBJ2-7; v_gene: TRBV7-6; abundance: few; len: 16; CDR3aa: CASSADPGSVPYEQYF; CDR3nt: TGTGCCAGCAGCGCCGACCCGGGCTCCGTCCCCTACGAGCAGTACTTC
d_gene: TRBD1; j_gene: TRBJ2-2; v_gene: TRBV14; abundance: -; len: 18; CDR3aa: CAGSQDRGPRSFTGELFF; CDR3nt: TGTGCCGGCAGCCAAGACAGGGGCCCCCGATCCTTCACCGGGGAGCTGTTTTTT
d_gene: TRBD2; j_gene: TRBJ2-7; v_gene: TRBV9; abundance: many; len: 13; CDR3aa: CASSASGAGEQYF; CDR3nt: TGTGCCAGCAGCGCTAGCGGGGCGGGCGAGCAGTACTTC
d_gene: -; j_gene: TRBJ2-3; v_gene: TRBV5-4; abundance: many; len: 12; CDR3aa: CASSFATDTQYF; CDR3nt: TGTGCCAGCAGCTTTGCCACAGATACGCAGTATTTT
d_gene: TRBD1; j_gene: TRBJ1-1; v_gene: TRBV5-8; abundance: few; len: 13; CDR3aa: CASSSLRGRGAFF; CDR3nt: TGTGCCAGCAGCTCACTCAGGGGGCGTGGAGCTTTCTTT
d_gene: TRBD2; j_gene: TRBJ2-1; v_gene: TRBV20-1; abundance: few; len: 15; CDR3aa: CSARQRTSGDNEQFF; CDR3nt: TGCAGTGCTAGACAACGGACTAGCGGGGACAATGAGCAGTTCTTC
d_gene: TRBD2; j_gene: TRBJ2-1; v_gene: TRBV20-1; abundance: few; len: 17; CDR3aa: CSASSTYGGSSYNEQFF; CDR3nt: TGCAGTGCTAGCTCGACTTACGGCGGGAGCTCCTACAATGAGCAGTTCTTC
d_gene: -; j_gene: TRBJ1-4; v_gene: TRBV27; abundance: many; len: 14; CDR3aa: CASSIHKGYEKLFF; CDR3nt: TGTGCCAGCAGTATCCACAAGGGCTATGAAAAACTGTTTTTT
d_gene: TRBD2; j_gene: TRBJ2-3; v_gene: TRBV7-9; abundance: many; len: 15; CDR3aa: CASSTSGASTDTQYF; CDR3nt: TGTGCCAGCAGCACTAGCGGGGCAAGCACAGATACGCAGTATTTT
d_gene: TRBD1; j_gene: TRBJ2-3; v_gene: TRBV7-2; abundance: few; len: 16; CDR3aa: CASSPRGQHFTDTQYF; CDR3nt: TGTGCCAGCAGCCCACGGGGACAGCATTTCACAGATACGCAGTATTTT
d_gene: TRBD2; j_gene: TRBJ2-3; v_gene: TRBV7-9; abundance: -; len: 16; CDR3aa: CASSPPTSEISDTQYF; CDR3nt: TGTGCCAGCAGCCCGCCGACTAGCGAGATCAGCGATACGCAGTATTTT
d_gene: -; j_gene: TRBJ2-3; v_gene: TRBV5-1; abundance: many; len: 16; CDR3aa: CASSSRLTGEADTQYF; CDR3nt: TGCGCCAGCAGCTCCCGTCTCACAGGGGAGGCAGATACGCAGTATTTT
d_gene: -; j_gene: TRBJ2-7; v_gene: TRBV5-5; abundance: many; len: 12; CDR3aa: CASSLGNYEQYF; CDR3nt: TGTGCCAGCAGCTTGGGGAACTACGAGCAGTACTTC
d_gene: -; j_gene: TRBJ2-6; v_gene: TRBV11-2; abundance: -; len: 16; CDR3aa: CAGSSDRIFGANVLTF; CDR3nt: TGTGCCGGCAGCTCAGACAGAATTTTTGGGGCCAACGTCCTGACTTTC
d_gene: TRBD2; j_gene: TRBJ2-5; v_gene: TRBV27; abundance: -; len: 18; CDR3aa: CASSLGGVGPTYQETQYF; CDR3nt: TGTGCCAGCAGTTTGGGAGGGGTCGGGCCAACGTACCAAGAGACCCAGTACTTC
d_gene: -; j_gene: TRBJ1-1; v_gene: TRBV4-3; abundance: -; len: 13; CDR3aa: CASSQSMNTEVFF; CDR3nt: TGCGCCAGCAGCCAAAGTATGAACACTGAAGTTTTCTTT
d_gene: -; j_gene: TRBJ2-3; v_gene: TRBV4-3; abundance: many; len: 15; CDR3aa: CASSQGGFGTDTQYF; CDR3nt: TGCGCCAGCAGCCAAGGGGGGTTTGGAACAGATACGCAGTATTTT
d_gene: TRBD1; j_gene: TRBJ2-7; v_gene: TRBV5-4; abundance: -; len: 14; CDR3aa: CASSPRQGVQEQYF; CDR3nt: TGTGCCAGCAGCCCCCGGCAGGGGGTGCAAGAGCAGTACTTC
d_gene: -; j_gene: TRBJ1-1; v_gene: TRBV4-1; abundance: -; len: 14; CDR3aa: CASSPEHRNTEAFF; CDR3nt: TGCGCCAGCAGCCCAGAACACAGAAACACTGAAGCTTTCTTT
d_gene: -; j_gene: TRBJ2-5; v_gene: TRBV29-1; abundance: many; len: 12; CDR3aa: CSASGLNETQYF; CDR3nt: TGCAGCGCCTCGGGACTTAACGAGACCCAGTACTTC
d_gene: TRBD1; j_gene: TRBJ1-2; v_gene: TRBV23-1; abundance: many; len: 14; CDR3aa: CASSHRQGAVGYTF; CDR3nt: TGCGCCAGCAGTCACCGACAGGGGGCCGTTGGCTACACCTTC
d_gene: -; j_gene: TRBJ2-4; v_gene: TRBV6-5; abundance: -; len: 14; CDR3aa: CASSYGRVADIQYF; CDR3nt: TGTGCCAGCAGTTATGGCAGGGTCGCGGACATTCAGTACTTC
d_gene: -; j_gene: TRBJ2-1; v_gene: TRBV12-3/TRBV12-4; abundance: few; len: 16; CDR3aa: CASSLGTGMPLGEQFF; CDR3nt: TGTGCCAGCAGTTTAGGGACGGGCATGCCACTGGGTGAGCAGTTCTTC
d_gene: TRBD1; j_gene: TRBJ2-7; v_gene: TRBV2; abundance: -; len: 14; CDR3aa: CASRLWDRGYEQYF; CDR3nt: TGTGCCAGCAGACTATGGGACAGGGGTTACGAGCAGTACTTC
d_gene: TRBD1; j_gene: TRBJ2-7; v_gene: TRBV29-1; abundance: many; len: 15; CDR3aa: CSVDVGQGTTYEQYF; CDR3nt: TGCAGCGTTGATGTAGGACAGGGGACGACCTACGAGCAGTACTTC
d_gene: -; j_gene: TRBJ1-3; v_gene: TRBV14; abundance: few; len: 15; CDR3aa: CASSPLGGTGNTIYF; CDR3nt: TGTGCCAGCAGCCCCCTGGGGGGGACTGGAAACACCATATATTTT
d_gene: -; j_gene: TRBJ2-7; v_gene: TRBV20-1; abundance: -; len: 14; CDR3aa: CGVRDIGGSYEQYF; CDR3nt: TGCGGTGTTAGAGATATAGGTGGGTCCTACGAGCAGTACTTC
d_gene: TRBD2; j_gene: TRBJ2-7; v_gene: TRBV11-3; abundance: many; len: 14; CDR3aa: CASSWSGRDHEQYF; CDR3nt: TGTGCCAGCAGCTGGAGCGGGAGGGACCACGAGCAGTACTTC
d_gene: TRBD2; j_gene: TRBJ2-5; v_gene: TRBV6-6; abundance: -; len: 17; CDR3aa: CASTLAPGTSVQETQYF; CDR3nt: TGTGCCAGCACCCTGGCCCCCGGGACTAGCGTCCAAGAGACCCAGTACTTC
d_gene: -; j_gene: TRBJ1-5; v_gene: TRBV28; abundance: many; len: 19; CDR3aa: CASSARQYITGNSNQPQHF; CDR3nt: TGTGCCAGCAGTGCCAGGCAGTATATTACAGGGAATAGCAATCAGCCCCAGCATTTT
d_gene: TRBD1; j_gene: TRBJ2-7; v_gene: TRBV30; abundance: -; len: 13; CDR3aa: CASDDRESYEQYF; CDR3nt: TGTGCTTCTGACGACAGGGAGTCCTACGAGCAGTACTTC
d_gene: TRBD1; j_gene: TRBJ1-2; v_gene: TRBV15; abundance: many; len: 15; CDR3aa: CATSTIEGAGRSYTF; CDR3nt: TGTGCCACCAGCACCATAGAGGGGGCAGGGAGAAGCTACACCTTC
d_gene: -; j_gene: TRBJ2-3; v_gene: TRBV20-1; abundance: many; len: 15; CDR3aa: CSARVEGTATDTQYF; CDR3nt: TGCAGTGCTAGAGTGGAGGGAACCGCAACAGATACGCAGTATTTT
d_gene: TRBD2; j_gene: TRBJ2-1; v_gene: TRBV7-6; abundance: many; len: 16; CDR3aa: CASSLPVERELNEQFF; CDR3nt: TGTGCCAGCAGCTTGCCGGTGGAGCGGGAGTTAAATGAGCAGTTCTTC
d_gene: TRBD2; j_gene: TRBJ2-3; v_gene: TRBV28; abundance: many; len: 20; CDR3aa: CASSPDYTGTSDPSTDTQYF; CDR3nt: TGTGCCAGCAGCCCAGACTATACCGGGACTAGCGACCCAAGCACAGATACGCAGTATTTT
d_gene: TRBD1; j_gene: TRBJ1-1; v_gene: TRBV9; abundance: many; len: 14; CDR3aa: CASSTGQGATEAFF; CDR3nt: TGTGCCAGCAGCACGGGACAGGGTGCCACTGAAGCTTTCTTT
d_gene: -; j_gene: TRBJ2-7; v_gene: TRBV4-3; abundance: many; len: 15; CDR3aa: CASSQDLGSSYEQYF; CDR3nt: TGCGCCAGCAGCCAAGATCTAGGCAGCTCCTACGAGCAGTACTTC
d_gene: -; j_gene: TRBJ1-5; v_gene: TRBV27; abundance: many; len: 14; CDR3aa: CASSSAGENQPQHF; CDR3nt: TGTGCCAGCTCCTCGGCAGGGGAAAATCAGCCCCAGCATTTT